A single sample is the source of the 5 T cell receptor beta chains below, sequenced in a study of CD4 and CD8 cells across lung adenocarcinoma regions. One entry per CDR3 protein results from TCRdb running MiXCR on the PCR reads. The sample lists thousands of distinct CDR3 sequences; 45% were seen once. Sequencing used CD8+ T cells from the center of a lung tumor. All receptors come from a male donor with lung adenocarcinoma. The CD4 and CD8 labels of this study may be unreliable.

V is TRBV6-1 and J is TRBJ1-2, with D unresolved. The CDR3 loop spans 13 amino acids. The V and J ends lost 8 bases and 5 bases respectively, with 15 bases between them. Germline CDR1 reads MNHNS; CDR2 reads SASEGT. The CDR3 coding sequence is TGTGCCAGCTGGACGGGGAGAAGGTATGGCTACACCTTC. This translates into CASWTGRRYGYTF.

The V gene is TRBV6-1, the J gene TRBJ2-5, with no clear D. Gene TRBJ2-7 matches the end of the DNA better, so the J call may be wrong. Germline CDR1 is MNHNS and CDR2 is SASEGT. The length of the CDR3 is 14 residues. The CDR3: CASSVGRGLYEQYF. The CDR3 DNA is TGTGCCAGCAGTGTGGGTCGCGGCCTCTACGAGCAGTACTTC.

V and J are TRBV3-1 and TRBJ2-5; no firm D call. The CDR3 contains 14 residues. Germline assignment: CDR1 LGHDT and CDR2 YNNKEL (reference sequence). With 5 bases removed from V and 7 bases from J, the gap between germline ends came to 17 bases. The CDR3 reads CASSSYAQFGTQYF. CDR3 DNA: TGTGCCAGCAGCTCCTACGCCCAGTTTGGGACCCAGTACTTC.

This clonotype occurred a few times. The chain has TRBV25-1 and TRBJ2-1; TRBD1 aligns across 7 bases. This CDR3 has 15 residues. Looked up from germline, CDR1 is MGHDK and CDR2 is SYGVNS. V lost 5 bases and J lost 2; bases outside the gene matches: 6. The CDR3 DNA sequence: TGTGCCAGCAGTACAGGGGCAACAGCCTACAATGAGCAGTTCTTC. Its translation is CASSTGATAYNEQFF.

There are many counts of this clonotype. This chain uses TRBV27 with TRBJ1-6, with 7 nucleotides matching TRBD1. The CDR3 totals 14 residues. The V gene end was trimmed by 5 bases and the J gene end by 3 bases; junction bases not matched to a gene: 1. Germline-derived CDR1 and CDR2 are MNHEY and SMNVEV (reference sequence). CDR3 nucleotide sequence: TGTGCCAGCAGTAGACAGGGCTATAATTCACCCCTCCACTTT. The encoded protein is CASSRQGYNSPLHF.